This TCR beta chain was captured by sequencing in a study of cytomegalovirus exposure and HLA in healthy donors. General study findings and limits: Judged likely to be a sequencing artifact was a cluster of highly shared sequence variants.

PCR used 60 Vbeta primers and 13 Jbeta primers. This table comes from immunoSEQ multiplex PCR, and its TCRdb copy is limited to in-frame clones, with some not included. Seen here are 200,000 to 250,000 clones, 75% to 90% observed once, and the top ten hold 0.9% to 1.1%. A remark on this clone: Its cognate antigen is unknown.

The germline V gene encodes CDR1 SNHLY and CDR2 FYNNEI. Unmatched junction bases numbered 4, after V lost 2 bases and J lost 5 bases. CDR3 length: 14 amino acids. The sample consisted of PBMCs. V gene TRBV2 combines with J gene TRBJ1-2; TRBD1 aligns across 8 bases. The receptor comes from a woman between 18 and 30 years old in good health and CMV-seronegative. For the CDR3, the DNA is TGTGCCAGCAGTGAACAGGGGGCAGGATATGGCTACACCTTC. This gives the protein CASSEQGAGYGYTF.